This T cell receptor (beta chain) was retrieved from a study of vaccination effects on CD4 cells after COVID-19 (dated by TCRdb to between 2021 and 2024). Background for the entire study: Two doses of either the BNT162b2 or the mRNA-1273 mRNA SARS-CoV-2 vaccine were administered to participants. In both COVID-19 convalescent patients and infection-naive vaccine recipients, the study compared SARS-CoV-2 spike-specific CD4+ TCR repertoires from before mRNA vaccination with those from after it. A total of 9 to 11 COVID-19 convalescent patients and a handful of SARS-CoV-2-naive healthy vaccine recipients were included in the full study. In the study, cultures from other donors were sequenced using the Oncomine TCR Beta short-read assay on an Illumina iSeq 100. Results and caveats for the whole study, not just this receptor: Only a small number of convalescent patients were included, and no early post-infection timepoints were available, which limited the study. Among healthy vaccine recipients, nearly all vaccine-induced clones were SARS-CoV-2 mono-reactive, and just 1 of 255 was cross-reactive with common cold coronaviruses. Both infection-induced and vaccine-induced clones contracted markedly at late post-vaccination timepoints, which is consistent with waning T cell responses.

Receptor libraries were prepared by the immunoSEQ multiplex PCR assay. DNA from the cultured, isolated CD4+ T cells was subjected to TCR beta CDR3 sequencing. In the original analysis: Non-productive TCR sequences were discarded, and reads were trimmed to the CDR3 region, with only CDR3s of 7 or more amino acids retained. The MANAFEST web app was used to pick out antigen-specific clonotypes by comparing their expansion in peptide wells with that in reference cultures. To count as positive, a clone had to show expansion at FDR<0.05 compared with the reference and with all other wells, an odds ratio above 5, and a frequency above 0.1% in two replicate wells. Clonotypes significantly expanded in SARS-CoV-2 spike wells and in at least one common cold coronavirus spike condition were defined as cross-reactive. CDR3 similarity was assessed by Levenshtein distance using the stringdist R package, and unrooted trees were constructed with ape in R 3.6.1. TCRdb retrieved this table from immuneACCESS and kept in-frame rearrangements only. Not all clones are present; in checked studies, unresolved V genes account for under half, and no reason is known for the remainder. D and trimming come from the DNA, and the V and J calls and clone size come from that table. This sample gives some 22,000 clones in total; over 60% of them show up just once. The ten largest clones add up to 20% to 30% of the sample.

In the ViraFEST assay, PBMC were stimulated with viral peptide pools, and TCR sequencing was then used to find antigen-specific CD4+ T cell clonotypes based on their expansion. After roughly 11 days of culture, CD4+ T cells were isolated with the EasySep CD4+ T cell isolation kit. Negative nucleocapsid antibody results before and after vaccination confirmed that the healthy vaccine recipients had no prior SARS-CoV-2 infection. A few million PBMC per well were cultured with roughly 10 ug/ml peptides in IMDM containing roughly 5% human AB serum, roughly 9.5 IU/ml IL-2 and gentamicin. On days 3 and 7, half of the culture medium was replaced with fresh IL-2-containing medium. Each peptide stimulation condition was cultured in triplicate wells unless otherwise noted. Using Ficoll-Paque Plus gradient centrifugation, PBMC were separated from whole blood and then either used fresh or cryopreserved at -140C. The overlapping peptide pools covered the spike proteins of SARS-CoV-2 and of the common cold coronaviruses HCoV-NL63, HCoV-OC43 and HCoV-229E. The QIAamp micro DNA kit was used to extract genomic DNA from the cultured CD4+ T cells.

For this clone: It lacks a known antigen. Base qualities are not recorded, but no much larger clone differs from it by a single base.

The TCR was taken from a human donor who received a COVID-19 vaccine. The sequences come from CD4+ T cells from PBMCs cultured with HCoV-NL63 spike peptides, collected before COVID-19 vaccination. The label giving this sample's cell subset or site can be read as: HCoV-NL63 spike overlapping peptide pool stimulation.

The DNA is TGTGCCAGTAGTATGGGCAGGTCCACCGGGGAGCTGTTTTTT. This is translated as CASSMGRSTGELFF. Here the chain combines TRBV19 and TRBJ2-2; no confident D gene assignment can be made. The V and J ends are trimmed by 3 bases and 4 bases, leaving 9 bases between them. CDR3 length: 14 amino acids, cysteine to phenylalanine. This entry keeps only the CDR3 DNA: 42 bases, framed from base 1. CDR1 is given as LNHDA and CDR2 as SQIVND, both from the germline V gene (reference sequence).